This TCR beta chain was sequenced during a study of T cell repertoires in cytomegalovirus infection (dated by TCRdb to the late 2010s). Regarding the study in general: Peptide stimulations targeted recently identified HLA-C-restricted CMV epitopes, whose presentation resists viral immunomodulation, together with well-studied HLA-B-restricted epitopes. Because public TCR beta signatures pointed to carriage of CMV infection together with the matching HLA type, the HLA type of each donor mattered for the analysis. Study-level results and caveats: Cumulative frequency of public TCR beta family members discriminated carriers of CMV infection plus the relevant HLA type in this cohort and an independent roughly 330-donor cohort. The ex vivo response was dominated by HLA-C-restricted CMV-specific TCR beta clonotypes, and the single most frequent clonotype in two of eight donors was supplied by these HLA-C-restricted clonotypes.

This clonotype has a count of ten or more. The target of this receptor is not known. No much larger clonotype is one base removed from it; base qualities were not supplied. From the germline V gene, CDR1 is SGHTA and CDR2 is FQGTGA. The CDR3 runs 12 residues from the cysteine to the phenylalanine. Of the read, only the CDR3 DNA is kept; its 36 bases are in frame from base 1. Deletion took 4 bases off V and 6 bases off J, with a span of 8 bases between the germline ends. The instrument given in TCRdb is Illumina HiSeq 1500. TCRdb trimmed the raw reads at Q25, called clones with MiXCR and kept productive beta chains. Identical CDR3 proteins give one entry, which carries the most common genes and DNA. The sample contains roughly 110,000 distinct CDR3 sequences, 30% of them found a single time. Jointly, the top ten make up about 40% of the sample. Taken with the paper, the label for treatment or condition translates to: in vitro stimulation with specific CMV peptide epitopes to enrich CMV-specific T cells.

The chain is made from TRBV7-3 and TRBJ2-3; a confident D gene designation cannot be given. This receptor was identified in a human donor in good health (CMV status not recorded). Some clones in this sample may be carry-over from other donors' samples. This material consisted of CD8+ T cells from cultured PBMCs, taken from culture after CMV antigen stimulation. The CDR3 protein: CASSSSRDTQYF. The sequenced DNA: TGTGCCAGCAGCTCCAGCCGGGATACGCAGTATTTT.